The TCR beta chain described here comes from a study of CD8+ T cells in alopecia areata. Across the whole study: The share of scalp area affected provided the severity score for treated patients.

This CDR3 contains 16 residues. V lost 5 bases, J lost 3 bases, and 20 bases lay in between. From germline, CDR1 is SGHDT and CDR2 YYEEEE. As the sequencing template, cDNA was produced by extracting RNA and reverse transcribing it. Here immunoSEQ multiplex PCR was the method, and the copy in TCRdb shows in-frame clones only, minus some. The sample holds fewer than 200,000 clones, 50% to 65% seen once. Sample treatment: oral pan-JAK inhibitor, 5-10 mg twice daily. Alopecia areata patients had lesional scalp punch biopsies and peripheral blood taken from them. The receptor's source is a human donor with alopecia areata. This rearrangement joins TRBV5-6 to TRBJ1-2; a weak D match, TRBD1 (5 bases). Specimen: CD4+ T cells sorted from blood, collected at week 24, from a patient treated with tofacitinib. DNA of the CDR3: TGTGCCAGCAGTTCCCCAGGGCAGCCTCTAGACTATGGCTACACCTTC. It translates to CASSSPGQPLDYGYTF.